This TCR beta chain was sequenced during a study of shared clonotypes between healthy human individuals. Overall study: Each donor's CD4 naive and CD4 memory cells filled three plates apiece, CD8 naive two, and CD8 memory one.

Findings of the study overall: A handful of donors held 4.5% to 5% of naive CD4 clonotypes in common.

In its sample, this clone was seen once. Its antigen remains unidentified. Over several immunoSEQ plates, each subset's genomic DNA was distributed in even portions. The data were produced by immunoSEQ multiplex PCR, yet TCRdb's version contains in-frame clones alone and is incomplete. This sample carries hundreds of thousands of clones, approximately 79% of them seen once, and the ten largest clones take 10%. The CDR3 has 15 amino acids. Germline-derived CDR1 and CDR2 are SGHRS and YFSETQ. V was pared by 3 bases and J by 2 bases, with 7 bases of the junction left unmatched. Sequenced: memory CD4+ T cells sorted from blood. The subset was: CD45RA-negative fraction. This TCR derives from a young man in good health. J is TRBJ2-7 and V is TRBV5-1; 8 positions match TRBD1. The CDR3 nucleotides read TGCGCCAGCAGCTCGGGTCAACAGGGGGCCTACGAGCAGTACTTC. Its translation: CASSSGQQGAYEQYF.